What follows are 8 T cell receptor beta chains derived from one specimen sequenced in a study of CD8+ T cells in alopecia areata. This sample's treatment: oral pan-JAK inhibitor, 5-10 mg twice daily. Reverse transcribed after extraction, RNA yielded cDNA as the sequencing template. The method was immunoSEQ multiplex PCR; TCRdb's version includes in-frame clones alone and lacks a portion of them. This table holds about 200,000 clones, 55% to 70% found once. The sequences come from CD4+ T cells sorted from blood, collected at week 4, from a patient treated with tofacitinib. Every receptor here comes from a human donor with alopecia areata.

This clone came up a few times. The chain uses TRBV5-1 and TRBJ2-5, with 10 bases fitting TRBD1. CDR1 is SGHRS, CDR2 YFSETQ, per germline. With 6 bases clipped from V and 1 base from J, the junction kept 6 bases outside the gene matches. The CDR3 is 15 residues long. CDR3 loop: CASTWTGGTQETQYF. The CDR3 nucleotides are TGCGCCAGCACCTGGACAGGGGGGACCCAAGAGACCCAGTACTTC.

In its sample, this clone was seen once. V is TRBV6-1 and J is TRBJ2-5, with D maybe TRBD1 (6 bases). The length of the CDR3 is 14 residues. CDR1 is MNHNS and CDR2 is SASEGT in the germline V gene. V dropped 4 bases and J dropped 1 base, with 10 bases sitting between them. Here the CDR3 DNA reads TGTGCCAGCAGTGCTGTGACAGGCCAAGAGACCCAGTACTTC. Encoded protein: CASSAVTGQETQYF.

The chain is built from TRBV7-2 and TRBJ1-6; 7 bases line up with TRBD1. The CDR3 extends over 15 amino acids. V was clipped by 5 bases and J by 7 bases; unmatched bases: 8. Germline assignment: CDR1 SGHTA and CDR2 FQGNSA. Written as DNA, the CDR3 is TGTGCCAGCAGCCCCACGCGACAGGGAAATTCACCCCTCCACTTT. Its translation is CASSPTRQGNSPLHF.

Concerning this clone: This sample includes further DNA sequences coding for the same CDR3. V usage is TRBV7-9 and J usage is TRBJ1-2; D not certain. This CDR3 is 13 amino acids long. The germline V gene encodes CDR1 SEHNR and CDR2 FQNEAQ (reference sequence). Trimming removed 1 base from V and 7 bases from J, with 10 bases in between. The CDR3 sequence: CASSLESRAGYTF. For the CDR3, the DNA is TGTGCCAGCAGCTTAGAGTCCCGGGCTGGCTACACCTTC.

The chain uses TRBV6-6 and TRBJ2-7; 8 bases are shared with TRBD1. The CDR3 totals 14 residues. J gave up 5 bases and V 6 bases, and 9 bases lay outside the gene matches. Germline V gene lookup returns CDR1 MNHNY and CDR2 SVGAGI (reference sequence). CDR3 in amino acids: CASRPPGQANEQYF. DNA for the CDR3: TGTGCCAGCAGGCCTCCGGGACAGGCGAACGAGCAGTACTTC.

The J gene is TRBJ2-5, the V gene TRBV4-1, with D maybe TRBD2 (5 bases). This CDR3 has 14 residues. The germline V gene has CDR1 MGHRA and CDR2 YSYEKL. The V end lost 3 bases, the J end lost 3 bases, and 11 bases lay between the germline ends. In DNA form, the CDR3 reads TGCGCCAGCAGCCAGTTTGGACTGGAAGAGACCCAGTACTTC. Protein product: CASSQFGLEETQYF.

In its sample, this clone was seen a few times. V is TRBV15 and J is TRBJ1-6; D uncertain. CDR1 is LNHNV, CDR2 YYDKDF, per germline (reference sequence). The V end lost 8 bases, the J end lost 6 bases, and 11 bases lay between the germline ends. The CDR3 length is 13 residues. CDR3: CATLARRNSPLHF. DNA for the CDR3: TGTGCCACCCTGGCCCGACGTAATTCACCCCTCCACTTT.

The rearrangement links TRBV15 to TRBJ1-2; TRBD1 matches at 8 bases. Per the germline V gene, CDR1 is LNHNV and CDR2 is YYDKDF (reference sequence). The ends lost 3 bases at V and 1 base at J; junction bases unmatched: 4. The length of the CDR3 is 15 residues. The CDR3 protein is CATSSRTGLNYGYTF. CDR3 sequence (DNA): TGTGCCACCAGCAGCAGGACAGGGCTTAACTATGGCTACACCTTC.